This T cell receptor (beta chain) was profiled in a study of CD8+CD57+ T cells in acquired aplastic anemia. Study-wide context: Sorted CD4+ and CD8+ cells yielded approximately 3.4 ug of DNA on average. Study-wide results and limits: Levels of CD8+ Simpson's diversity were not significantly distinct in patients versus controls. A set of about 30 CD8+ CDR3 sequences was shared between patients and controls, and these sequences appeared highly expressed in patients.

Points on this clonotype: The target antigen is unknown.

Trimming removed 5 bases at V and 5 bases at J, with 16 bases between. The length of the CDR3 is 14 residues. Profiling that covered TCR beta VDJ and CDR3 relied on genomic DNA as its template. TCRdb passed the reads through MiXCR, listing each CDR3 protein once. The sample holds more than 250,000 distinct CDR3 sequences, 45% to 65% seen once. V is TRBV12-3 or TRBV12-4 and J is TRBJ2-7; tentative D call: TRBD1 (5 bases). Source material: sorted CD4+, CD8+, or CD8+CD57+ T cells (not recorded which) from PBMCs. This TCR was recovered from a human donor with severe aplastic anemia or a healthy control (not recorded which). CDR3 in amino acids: CASSEQEPQHEQYF. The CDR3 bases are TGTGCCAGCAGTGAACAGGAGCCGCAACACGAGCAGTACTTC.